The 18 T cell receptor beta chains below were found in one sample sequenced in a study of cytomegalovirus exposure and HLA in healthy donors. This PCR relied on a set of 60 Vbeta primers and 13 Jbeta primers. Profiled with immunoSEQ multiplex PCR; TCRdb holds only in-frame clones, not every one. Among under 90,000 clones listed, 55% to 80% were seen once. Sequencing was performed on PBMCs. The receptors were gathered from a middle-aged man in good health and CMV-seropositive.

This clone appeared a single time. This chain uses TRBV29-1 with TRBJ2-2; TRBD1 is a possible D gene (6 bases). This CDR3 spans 14 amino acids. Germline-derived CDR1 and CDR2 are SQVTM and ANQGSEA. V lost 4 bases, J lost 4 bases, and 13 bases lay in between. The chain's CDR3 is CSVVGRGSTGELFF. The CDR3 nucleotides read TGCAGCGTTGTGGGCAGGGGAAGCACCGGGGAGCTGTTTTTT.

This clone was detected only a few times. J is TRBJ2-3 and V is TRBV20-1; D not certain. V lost 0 bases and J lost 6, with 4 bases in between. Germline V gives CDR1 DFQATT, CDR2 SNEGSKA (reference sequence). The CDR3 is made up of 11 amino acids. Here the CDR3 reads CSARDGDTQYF. Written as DNA, the CDR3 is TGCAGTGCTAGAGACGGGGATACGCAGTATTTT.

The chain has TRBV10-3 and TRBJ1-1; D not certain. Germline V gene data show CDR1 as ENHRY and CDR2 as SYGVKD. The CDR3 spans 14 residues. V lost 2 bases to trimming and J lost 3 bases, with 10 bases between them. CDR3 residues: CAISEGGYYTEAFF. The CDR3 coding sequence is TGTGCCATCAGTGAGGGCGGTTATTACACTGAAGCTTTCTTT.

This clone was counted once. The chain is built from TRBV27 and TRBJ2-5, with 7 positions matching TRBD2. The germline V gene encodes CDR1 MNHEY and CDR2 SMNVEV (reference sequence). V trimming: 6 bases; J trimming: 3 bases; junction bases outside the gene matches: 7. The CDR3 length is 14 residues. DNA of the CDR3: TGTGCCAGCAGAAAACTAGCGCTTAAAGAGACCCAGTACTTC. Amino acid sequence: CASRKLALKETQYF.

V gene TRBV5-6 combines with J gene TRBJ2-1, with D unclear. Deletions cut 0 bases from V and 4 bases from J, with 11 bases between. The CDR3 runs 15 residues. Looked up from germline, CDR1 is SGHDT and CDR2 is YYEEEE. The CDR3 DNA follows: TGTGCCAGCAGCTTGGGCCGCGCGGCTTACAATGAGCAGTTCTTC. As protein: CASSLGRAAYNEQFF.

This rearrangement joins TRBV11-2 to TRBJ1-4; D call uncertain. Trimming took off 5 bases at V and 7 bases at J, with 14 bases between the two ends. The CDR3 runs 14 residues. Germline CDR1 SGHAT, CDR2 FQNNGV. The CDR3: CASSRSGTREKLFF. Written as DNA, the CDR3 is TGTGCCAGCAGCCGATCGGGTACACGTGAAAAACTGTTTTTT. The whole variable domain, filled in from reference TRBV11-2 and TRBJ1-4, reads EAGVAQSPRYKIIEKRQSVAFWCNPISGHATLYWYQQILGQGPKLLIQFQNNGVVDDSQLPKDRFSAERLKGVDSTLKIQPAKLEDSAVYLCASSRSGTREKLFFGSGTQLSVL.

This sequence joins TRBV7-9 and TRBJ2-1; unclear D gene. Germline assignment: CDR1 SEHNR and CDR2 FQNEAQ (reference sequence). The CDR3 loop spans 15 amino acids. The germline V and J ends were trimmed by 5 bases and 0 bases, with 11 bases remaining between them. CDR3 nucleotide sequence: TGTGCCAGCAGCCTGTTTCCAGGCTCCTACAATGAGCAGTTCTTC. Protein: CASSLFPGSYNEQFF.

V and J are TRBV6-5 and TRBJ2-1; 12 nucleotides line up with TRBD2. The V gene's germline CDR1 is MNHEY and CDR2 SVGAGI. Trimming took 6 bases from V and 6 from J; bases not matched to a gene: 3. This CDR3 has 14 amino acids. CDR3: CASSMTSGGNEQFF. CDR3 nucleotides: TGTGCCAGCAGCATGACTAGCGGGGGCAATGAGCAGTTCTTC.

The chain couples TRBV6-6 to TRBJ2-2; TRBD1 matches at 9 bases. Germline V gene sequence: CDR1 MNHNY, CDR2 SVGAGI (reference sequence). The CDR3 length is 16 residues. The junction had 7 bases not matched to a gene; V was cut back by 4 bases and J by 4 bases. CDR3 protein: CASSFTGGAGTGELFF. CDR3 in DNA: TGTGCCAGCAGTTTTACAGGGGGCGCGGGCACCGGGGAGCTGTTTTTT.

The chain joins TRBV29-1 to TRBJ1-2; unclear D gene. The V end was cut by 6 bases, the J end by 2 bases, with 13 bases between. The CDR3 is made up of 13 amino acids. CDR1 SQVTM and CDR2 ANQGSEA come from the germline V gene. The CDR3 bases are TGCAGCGTGCGCCCCCCCGGGAACTATGGCTACACCTTC. Translation gives CSVRPPGNYGYTF. The full variable domain, completed using reference TRBV29-1 and TRBJ1-2, is SAVISQKPSRDICQRGTSLTIQCQVDSQVTMMFWYRQQPGQSLTLIATANQGSEATYESGFVIDKFPISRPNLTFSTLTVSNMSPEDSSIYLCSVRPPGNYGYTFGSGTRLTVV.

DNA for the CDR3: TGTGCCAGCAGTCAGGACAGGGGCGACTACGAGCAGTACTTC. Residues: CASSQDRGDYEQYF. The chain carries TRBV6-5 and TRBJ2-7, with 9 bases matching TRBD1. V lost 5 bases and J lost 3; bases outside the gene matches: 5. This CDR3 has 14 residues. Germline V gene sequence: CDR1 MNHEY, CDR2 SVGAGI.

The V and J genes are TRBV28 and TRBJ2-1, with 7 nucleotides matching TRBD1. V was pared by 2 bases and J by 4 bases, with 2 bases of the junction left unmatched. CDR1 MDHEN and CDR2 SYDVKM come from the germline V gene. The CDR3 spans 14 residues. The chain's CDR3 is CASSLKGAYNEQFF. The CDR3 nucleotides read TGTGCCAGCAGTTTAAAGGGGGCATACAATGAGCAGTTCTTC.

This clone was counted a few times. This chain connects TRBV6-1 to TRBJ1-1; no firm D call. Germline assignment: CDR1 MNHNS and CDR2 SASEGT. V dropped 6 bases and J dropped 4 bases, with 18 bases sitting between them. CDR3 length: 15 residues. The CDR3 DNA sequence: TGTGCCAGCAGCCGGATGGCAGTTCGGGGCACTGAAGCTTTCTTT. Translating gives CASSRMAVRGTEAFF.

For this clone: Lacking the conserved final phenylalanine or tryptophan, this CDR3 likely reflects a read error. The J gene is TRBJ2-6, the V gene TRBV5-4; 12 nucleotides agree with TRBD2. Germline V gene data show CDR1 as SGHNT and CDR2 as YYREEE (reference sequence). Trimming cost V 3 bases and J 5 bases; bases outside gene matches: 9. The CDR3 has 18 residues. Here the CDR3 reads CASSSSSGGAVRANVLTV. CDR3 bases: TGTGCCAGCAGCTCCTCTAGCGGGGGGGCAGTGAGGGCCAACGTCCTGACTGTC.

DNA for the CDR3: TGTGCCAGCAGCTGGGGAGGGTCAGGGTTAAACACTGAAGCTTTCTTT. This codes for CASSWGGSGLNTEAFF. The chain uses TRBV5-6 and TRBJ1-1; TRBD1 is a possible D gene (5 bases). The CDR3 covers 16 residues. The germline V gene has CDR1 SGHDT and CDR2 YYEEEE. Trimming removed 3 bases from V and 2 bases from J, with 17 bases in between.

J is TRBJ1-2 and V is TRBV7-9, with TRBD1 matching over 8 bases. Germline CDR1 SEHNR, CDR2 FQNEAQ (reference sequence). The CDR3 is 13 residues long. V trimming: 2 bases; J trimming: 8 bases; junction bases outside the gene matches: 4. The CDR3 region has the DNA TGTGCCAGCAGCTTAAGCGGGACAGGCGGCTACACCTTC. It is translated as CASSLSGTGGYTF.

This clone was counted between two and nine times. The chain employs TRBV7-3 and TRBJ2-3, with 10 positions matching TRBD1. The CDR3 is 13 amino acids. V lost 5 bases and J lost 11; bases outside the gene matches: 7. CDR1 is SGHTA, CDR2 FQGTGA, per germline. The CDR3 region is CASSAGQGSGQYF. The CDR3 coding sequence is TGTGCCAGCAGCGCGGGACAGGGGAGCGGGCAGTATTTT. The variable domain in full, with the rest retrieved from reference TRBV7-3 and TRBJ2-3, is GAGVSQTPSNKVTEKGKYVELRCDPISGHTALYWYRQSLGQGPEFLIYFQGTGAADDSGLPNDRFFAVRPEGSVSTLKIQRTERGDSAVYLCASSAGQGSGQYFGPGTRLTVL.

The table lists this clone with a count of one. The chain combines TRBV6-5 with TRBJ2-1; perhaps TRBD1 as D (6 bases). Trimming shortened V by 4 bases and J by 4 bases, and 14 bases separated the two germline ends. The germline V gene encodes CDR1 MNHEY and CDR2 SVGAGI. The CDR3 contains 15 residues. CDR3 nucleotide sequence: TGTGCCAGCAGTTCCTCTATACAGGGTTACAATGAGCAGTTCTTC. It translates to CASSSSIQGYNEQFF.